This T cell receptor (beta chain) was observed in a study of T-cell memory formation after mild COVID-19. TCRdb used MiXCR to reprocess the 5' RACE reads, holding one entry per CDR3 protein. This table holds around 150,000 distinct CDR3 sequences, under 14% found once. This clonotype has just a few counts. The TCR comes from a man in his late teens or twenties who had mild COVID-19 (a few samples of this study predate the infection). Cell type and time point are not known. The sequenced sample consisted of PBMCs or a T cell subset sorted from them (not recorded which).

DNA of the CDR3: TGCGCCAGCAGTATAGCGGGGGTGGAGACCCAGTACTTC. Its translation: CASSIAGVETQYF. The chain uses TRBV4-3 and TRBJ2-5, with 9 positions matching TRBD2. The CDR3 loop spans 13 amino acids. Germline assignment: CDR1 LGHNA and CDR2 YSLEER. The trim removed 6 bases at V and 5 bases at J, leaving 4 bases unmatched.